Below, 20 T cell receptor beta chains from the same sample are listed, as sequenced in a study of CD8+CD57+ T cells in acquired aplastic anemia. Profiling that covered TCR beta VDJ and CDR3 relied on genomic DNA as its template. In TCRdb, the reads were re-called with MiXCR into one record per CDR3 protein. The table has 50,000 to 70,000 distinct CDR3 sequences, about 50% seen once. Sequencing used sorted CD4+, CD8+, or CD8+CD57+ T cells (not recorded which) from PBMCs. Every receptor here comes from a human donor in good health, serving as a control.

This clonotype was observed at least ten times. This chain connects TRBV19 to TRBJ1-5; 7 bases align to TRBD1. Trimming cost V 10 bases and J 3 bases; bases outside gene matches: 12. Germline lookup yields CDR1 LNHDA and CDR2 SQIVND (reference sequence). The CDR3 runs to 15 residues. CDR3 coding DNA: TGTGCCACCGACGACGGCAGGGGGGCCAATCAGCCCCAGCATTTT. Protein sequence: CATDDGRGANQPQHF.

This clonotype was counted only a few times. The chain is built from TRBV15 and TRBJ2-7; 8 bases are a match to TRBD1. V shed 6 bases and J 5 bases; nucleotides not matched to a gene: 6. The length of the CDR3 is 13 residues. Germline CDR1 LNHNV, CDR2 YYDKDF (reference sequence). CDR3: CATRRQGTNEQYF. For the CDR3, the DNA is TGTGCCACCAGGAGACAGGGGACGAACGAGCAGTACTTC.

The chain employs TRBV9 and TRBJ2-7; 9 bases are shared with TRBD2. The V gene's germline CDR1 is SGDLS and CDR2 YYNGEE. V was pared by 4 bases and J by 2 bases, with 10 bases of the junction left unmatched. The CDR3 length is 16 residues. The CDR3 spells CASSPQTSGGTYEQYF. The CDR3 coding sequence is TGTGCCAGCAGCCCCCAGACTAGCGGAGGCACCTACGAGCAGTACTTC. Complete variable domain (other parts from reference TRBV9 and TRBJ2-7): DSGVTQTPKHLITATGQRVTLRCSPRSGDLSVYWYQQSLDQGLQFLIQYYNGEERAKGNILERFSAQQFPDLHSELNLSSLELGDSALYFCASSPQTSGGTYEQYFGPGTRLTVT.

This clonotype has a count of ten or more. V usage is TRBV7-3 and J usage is TRBJ2-1, with a weak D call TRBD2 (5 bases). Germline CDR1 reads SGHTA; CDR2 reads FQGTGA. This CDR3 comprises 14 residues. The ends were cut back, 4 bases at V and 7 bases at J, with 14 bases in the middle. CDR3: CASSSDETGNEQFF. The DNA of the CDR3 is TGTGCCAGCAGCTCTGACGAAACGGGAAATGAGCAGTTCTTC. Full variable domain (outside the CDR3, taken from reference TRBV7-3 and TRBJ2-1): GAGVSQTPSNKVTEKGKYVELRCDPISGHTALYWYRQSLGQGPEFLIYFQGTGAADDSGLPNDRFFAVRPEGSVSTLKIQRTERGDSAVYLCASSSDETGNEQFFGPGTRLTVL.

A note on this clonotype: Since a much larger clone is just one base distant, this may be a read error. The chain has TRBV2 and TRBJ1-5; D gene unclear. This CDR3 comprises 13 residues. In germline, CDR1 is SNHLY, CDR2 FYNNEI. The V end lost 5 bases, the J end lost 6 bases, and 11 bases lay between the germline ends. CDR3 in amino acids: CASSQEPVQPQHF. CDR3 bases: TGTGCCAGCAGTCAAGAACCTGTTCAGCCCCAGCATTTT. Using reference TRBV2 and TRBJ1-5 for the parts outside the CDR3, the full variable domain is EPEVTQTPSHQVTQMGQEVILRCVPISNHLYFYWYRQILGQKVEFLVSFYNNEISEKSEIFDDQFSVERPDGSNFTLKIRSTKLEDSAMYFCASSQEPVQPQHFGDGTRLSIL.

This clonotype was detected ten times or more. The rearrangement links TRBV6-5 to TRBJ1-2; D call uncertain. The germline gives CDR1 MNHEY, CDR2 SVGAGI. The CDR3 length is 16 residues. V was cut by 0 bases and J by 5 bases, with 16 bases left in between. CDR3: CASSYSPGFSRYGYTF. CDR3 bases: TGTGCCAGCAGTTACTCGCCGGGCTTCAGTCGGTATGGCTACACCTTC.

This sequence joins TRBV7-9 and TRBJ1-3; no clear D gene. V was pared by 1 base and J by 7 bases, with 5 bases between. This CDR3 comprises 12 residues. Germline lookup yields CDR1 SEHNR and CDR2 FQNEAQ (reference sequence). This chain's CDR3 is CASSLDPNTIYF. CDR3 bases: TGTGCCAGCAGCTTAGATCCCAACACCATATATTTT.

The V call is TRBV7-8, the J call TRBJ1-2; the D is unclear. The CDR3 has 13 residues. CDR1 is SGHVS and CDR2 is FQNEAQ in the germline V gene. V was cut by 2 bases and J by 4 bases, with 8 bases left in between. The chain's CDR3 is CASSLKGSYGYTF. DNA of the CDR3: TGTGCCAGCAGCTTAAAAGGGTCCTATGGCTACACCTTC. The whole variable domain, remainder taken from reference TRBV7-8 and TRBJ1-2, is GAGVSQSPRYKVAKRGQDVALRCDPISGHVSLFWYQQALGQGPEFLTYFQNEAQLDKSGLPSDRFFAERPEGSVSTLKIQRTQQEDSAVYLCASSLKGSYGYTFGSGTRLTVV.

In its sample, this clonotype was seen many times. V and J are TRBV20-1 and TRBJ2-1, with D unclear. Trimming removed 8 bases from V and 9 bases from J, with 20 bases in between. CDR1 is DFQATT, CDR2 SNEGSKA, per germline (reference sequence). The CDR3 covers 13 residues. CDR3 coding DNA: TGCAGTACAAGCCCACTACTCGAAGGTGAGCAGTTCTTC. It encodes CSTSPLLEGEQFF.

This clonotype was recorded at least ten times. The chain joins TRBV6-1 to TRBJ1-5; perhaps TRBD1 as D (5 bases). V gave up 7 bases and J gave up 3 bases, with 13 bases separating them. Per germline, CDR1 MNHNS and CDR2 SASEGT. The length of the CDR3 is 14 residues. The CDR3 here is CASTILGDNQPQHF. The CDR3 DNA follows: TGTGCCAGCACAATCTTGGGGGACAATCAGCCCCAGCATTTT.

V and J are TRBV7-9 and TRBJ1-1, with TRBD1 identical over 8 bases. This CDR3 has 14 residues. V shed 5 bases and J 8 bases; nucleotides not matched to a gene: 10. Germline values: CDR1 SEHNR, CDR2 FQNEAQ (reference sequence). CDR3 nucleotide sequence: TGTGCCAGCAGCACGACAGGGGTCGGCACCGAAGCTTTCTTT. Encoded protein: CASSTTGVGTEAFF.

This chain connects TRBV10-3 to TRBJ2-3, with TRBD2 matching 11 bases. Germline V CDR1 and CDR2: ENHRY, SYGVKD. This CDR3 has 13 amino acids. V dropped 8 bases and J dropped 3; count of bases not matched to a gene: 1. CDR3 protein: CAIGTSGTDTQYF. CDR3 DNA sequence: TGTGCCATCGGGACTAGCGGTACAGATACGCAGTATTTT.

J is TRBJ1-5 and V is TRBV12-3 or TRBV12-4; possible D gene TRBD1, 5 bases. V was cut by 3 bases and J by 7 bases, with 10 bases left in between. The CDR3 totals 13 residues. As DNA, the CDR3 is TGTGCCAGCAGTTTGAGGGGATGGCAGCCCCAGCATTTT. It specifies CASSLRGWQPQHF.

This clonotype was recorded many times. The chain combines TRBV5-1 with TRBJ2-7; 12 positions agree with TRBD1. Germline-derived CDR1 and CDR2 are SGHRS and YFSETQ. There are 15 residues in the CDR3. V dropped 4 bases and J dropped 5; count of bases not matched to a gene: 7. CDR3 sequence reads: CASSPTGTGGHEQYF. The CDR3 bases are TGCGCCAGCAGCCCCACCGGGACAGGGGGCCACGAGCAGTACTTC. The variable domain in full, with the rest retrieved from reference TRBV5-1 and TRBJ2-7, is KAGVTQTPRYLIKTRGQQVTLSCSPISGHRSVSWYQQTPGQGLQFLFEYFSETQRNKGNFPGRFSGRQFSNSRSEMNVSTLELGDSALYLCASSPTGTGGHEQYFGPGTRLTVT.

This clonotype was seen a few times. The genes are TRBV20-1 and TRBJ2-3; TRBD2 matches 9 bases. V lost 3 bases, J lost 1 base, and 11 bases stayed unmatched. From germline, CDR1 is DFQATT and CDR2 SNEGSKA (reference sequence). CDR3 length: 17 amino acids. The CDR3 reads CSARDPLGGRGTDTQYF. Written as DNA, the CDR3 is TGCAGTGCTAGGGACCCTCTCGGCGGGAGGGGCACAGATACGCAGTATTTT.

The V call is TRBV7-9, the J call TRBJ2-1, with TRBD1 as a possible D gene (5 bases). Germline CDR1 reads SEHNR; CDR2 reads FQNEAQ (reference sequence). V lost 5 bases, J lost 9 bases, and 8 bases lay in between. The CDR3 is 11 amino acids. The CDR3 DNA follows: TGTGCCAGCAGCCTAGGGGTTGAGCAGTTCTTC. Translated, it gives CASSLGVEQFF.

This chain links TRBV28 with TRBJ2-7, with 9 bases aligning to TRBD1. Germline V gene data show CDR1 as MDHEN and CDR2 as SYDVKM. The CDR3 covers 15 residues. Trimming at V came to 1 base and at J to 4 bases, leaving 5 bases not matched to a gene. CDR3 loop: CASSLSGTGLYEQYV. The CDR3 nucleotides are TGTGCCAGCAGTTTATCGGGGACAGGGCTTTACGAGCAGTACGTC.

The chain carries TRBV9 and TRBJ2-3; 10 bases line up with TRBD2. With 2 bases clipped from V and 4 bases from J, the junction kept 1 base outside the gene matches. The CDR3 length is 14 residues. The V gene's germline CDR1 is SGDLS and CDR2 YYNGEE. The CDR3 sequence: CASSVTSGPDTQYF. The CDR3 DNA follows: TGTGCCAGCAGCGTGACTAGCGGGCCAGATACGCAGTATTTT. The complete variable domain, with remaining parts taken from reference TRBV9 and TRBJ2-3, reads DSGVTQTPKHLITATGQRVTLRCSPRSGDLSVYWYQQSLDQGLQFLIQYYNGEERAKGNILERFSAQQFPDLHSELNLSSLELGDSALYFCASSVTSGPDTQYFGPGTRLTVL.

The chain is built from TRBV2 and TRBJ1-2; 7 bases line up with TRBD1. Trimming removed 8 bases from V and 4 bases from J; junction bases left unmatched: 10. The CDR3 covers 14 residues. Germline CDR1 SNHLY, CDR2 FYNNEI. The CDR3 here is CASYETGMGYGYTF. As DNA, the CDR3 is TGTGCCAGCTATGAGACAGGGATGGGCTATGGCTACACCTTC.

Regarding this clonotype: At one of its ends the junction is not consistent with the germline gene, which may arise from a read error. This chain joins TRBV10-3 and TRBJ2-7, with 11 bases lining up with TRBD2. The germline CDR1 and CDR2 sequences are ENHRY and SYGVKD. The CDR3 length is 15 residues. The CDR3 DNA follows: TGTGCCAGCAGTTCCCCCACTAGCGGGAGCAGTGAGCAGTACTTC. As protein: CASSSPTSGSSEQYF.